This entry features one TCR beta chain sequence. Under the authors' procedure: For nucleated cells, counts were estimated from reference gene primer amplification. Sequencing was performed with immunoSEQ multiplex PCR; in TCRdb, only in-frame clones are kept and a portion is missing. V, J and clone size reflect that table, while D and trimming were determined from the DNA. The sample records about 130,000 clones, about 70% being singletons. The data are from a study of blood T cell repertoires in COVID-19. Turning to the study itself: PBMCs, B-cell-depleted T cells, or T cells provided the cDNA or gDNA that made up the material.

The material sequenced was peripheral blood. The receptor's source is a man in his sixties with acute or convalescent COVID-19.

In DNA, the CDR3 is TGTGCCACCTTTGGGGCGCCCCACTTCTATGGCTACACCTTC. It yields the protein CATFGAPHFYGYTF. The chain combines TRBV19 with TRBJ1-2; D might be TRBD1 (5 bases). Trimming shortened V by 10 bases and J by 4 bases, and 19 bases separated the two germline ends. This CDR3 contains 14 residues. Germline assignment: CDR1 LNHDA and CDR2 SQIVND (reference sequence).